In this sample, the clone carrying this T cell receptor beta chain turned up a few times. Assay used: immunoSEQ multiplex PCR; TCRdb lists only in-frame clones, some missing. Of about 160,000 clones listed, nearly 96% are singletons. This sample was included in a study of control samples from healthy donors and cancer patients. The CDR3 spans 14 residues. Germline CDR1 is LNHDA and CDR2 is SQIVND (reference sequence). The V gene lost 6 bases and the J gene lost 6 bases, with 17 bases spanning the gap. The chain joins TRBV19 to TRBJ1-2; possibly TRBD1 for D (6 bases). The source of this sequence is a woman in her thirties in good health. Sequences were obtained from blood. CDR3 amino acids: CASSPPGGANGYTF. The DNA for the CDR3 is TGTGCCAGTAGCCCTCCGGGGGGCGCAAATGGCTACACCTTC.